Below, 23 T cell receptor beta chains from the same sample are listed, as sequenced in a study of T cells in Graves' hyperthyroidism and ophthalmopathy. What was amplified from RNA transcripts were TCR beta CDR3 regions. In the first-round RT-PCR of the TCR CDR3, the HTBI primer set was used. TCRdb reanalysed the multiplex PCR reads using MiXCR and keeps one entry per CDR3 protein. Altogether roughly 500,000 distinct CDR3 sequences are present, 40% to 55% being singletons, with the ten largest covering around two fifths. Source material: peripheral blood or thyroid tissue (not recorded which). The receptors originated from an adult woman with Graves' disease, either hyperthyroidism or ophthalmopathy (not recorded which).

In this sample, this clonotype turned up many times. V and J are TRBV2 and TRBJ1-1; possibly TRBD1 for D (6 bases). The CDR3 contains 12 residues. The ends were cut back, 2 bases at V and 9 bases at J, with 10 bases in the middle. Germline V gene data show CDR1 as SNHLY and CDR2 as FYNNEI. The chain's CDR3 is CASSERGVQAFF. The CDR3 region has the DNA TGTGCCAGCAGTGAAAGGGGGGTCCAAGCTTTCTTT.

The J gene is TRBJ1-2, the V gene TRBV7-9; perhaps TRBD1 as D (6 bases). The length of the CDR3 is 15 residues. In germline, CDR1 is SEHNR, CDR2 FQNEAQ (reference sequence). The V and J ends lost 5 bases and 8 bases respectively, with 21 bases between them. The CDR3 region has the DNA TGTGCCAGCAGCCCCGGCTTCGGACAGATTACGGGCTACACCTTC. This sequence encodes CASSPGFGQITGYTF.

This clonotype was seen a handful of times. The chain employs TRBV27 and TRBJ1-2, with 8 bases lining up with TRBD1. Germline loops: CDR1 MNHEY, CDR2 SMNVEV (reference sequence). The V segment lost 5 bases and the J segment 4 bases; nucleotides outside the gene matches: 3. The length of the CDR3 is 13 residues. The CDR3 sequence is CASSKQGGYGYTF. The CDR3 nucleotides read TGTGCCAGCAGTAAACAGGGGGGCTATGGCTACACCTTC.

The rearrangement joins TRBV7-9 to TRBJ2-1, with unresolved D. This CDR3 contains 11 residues. Per the germline V gene, CDR1 is SEHNR and CDR2 is FQNEAQ (reference sequence). V gave up 1 base and J gave up 6 bases, with 1 base separating them. DNA for the CDR3: TGTGCCAGCAGCTTAGTCAATGAGCAGTTCTTC. Protein sequence: CASSLVNEQFF.

The chain couples TRBV10-3 to TRBJ1-2; no firm D call. V lost 0 bases and J 3 bases, leaving 5 bases between the germline ends. The CDR3 length is 13 residues. Germline-derived CDR1 and CDR2 are ENHRY and SYGVKD. The CDR3, as DNA: TGTGCCATCAGTGAGTCGGTTTACTATGGCTACACCTTC. Protein: CAISESVYYGYTF.

The J gene is TRBJ1-1, the V gene TRBV7-8; D possibly corresponds to TRBD1 (6 bases). The CDR3 covers 13 residues. Germline assignment: CDR1 SGHVS and CDR2 FQNEAQ. V shed 0 bases and J shed 7 bases, with 9 bases lying between them. This CDR3 reads CASSLATGYEAFF. As DNA, the CDR3 is TGTGCCAGCAGCTTAGCGACAGGATATGAAGCTTTCTTT.

This clonotype has a count of ten or more. V and J are TRBV12-3 or TRBV12-4 and TRBJ1-3; D is ambiguous. The V gene lost 7 bases and the J gene lost 2 bases, with 9 bases spanning the gap. The CDR3 has 13 residues. In DNA form, the CDR3 reads TGTGCCAGCAAAATGGGAACTGGAAACACCATATATTTT. This translates into CASKMGTGNTIYF.

This clonotype was seen ten or more times. The chain joins TRBV15 to TRBJ1-1; TRBD1 is a possible D gene (5 bases). The germline V gene has CDR1 LNHNV and CDR2 YYDKDF (reference sequence). The CDR3 is made up of 15 amino acids. The germline V and J ends were trimmed by 8 bases and 4 bases, with 20 bases remaining between them. CDR3 sequence reads: CATGNGAGLGTEAFF. CDR3 sequence (DNA): TGTGCCACCGGGAACGGGGCAGGGTTGGGCACTGAAGCTTTCTTT.

The chain combines TRBV28 with TRBJ1-2; D remains unclear. Germline V gene data show CDR1 as MDHEN and CDR2 as SYDVKM. Trimming took 2 bases from V and 8 from J, leaving 12 bases between them. CDR3 length: 13 residues. The DNA of the CDR3 is TGTGCCAGCAGTTTAGGGCAGGCGGGAGGCTACACCTTC. Translation gives CASSLGQAGGYTF.

This clonotype was seen repeatedly, ten times or more. The chain combines TRBV7-9 with TRBJ1-4; unclear D gene. The CDR3 is 14 amino acids. The germline CDR1 and CDR2 sequences are SEHNR and FQNEAQ (reference sequence). The ends were cut back, 4 bases at V and 1 base at J, with 7 bases in the middle. The CDR3 region is CASSSLGTNEKLFF. CDR3 coding DNA: TGTGCCAGCAGCTCCCTTGGAACTAATGAAAAACTGTTTTTT.

This chain joins TRBV29-1 and TRBJ2-7; TRBD1 matches 9 bases. The germline CDR1 and CDR2 sequences are SQVTM and ANQGSEA. The J segment lost 2 bases and the V segment lost 7 bases, leaving 3 bases of the junction unmatched. This CDR3 spans 12 amino acids. DNA for the CDR3: TGCAGCGGAAGACAGGGGGCCTACGAGCAGTACTTC. Its protein product is CSGRQGAYEQYF.

This clonotype was observed at least ten times. The rearrangement joins TRBV7-8 to TRBJ1-5; 7 positions agree with TRBD1. CDR3 size: 14 residues. J was trimmed by 8 bases and V by 5 bases; bases with no gene match: 9. Germline loops: CDR1 SGHVS, CDR2 FQNEAQ. This CDR3 is CASSPRQGGEPQHF. As DNA, the CDR3 is TGTGCCAGCAGCCCGCGACAGGGAGGAGAGCCCCAGCATTTT.

In its sample, this clonotype was seen many times. V gene TRBV9 combines with J gene TRBJ2-2; D unclear. The V gene lost 0 bases and the J gene lost 5 bases, with 5 bases spanning the gap. The CDR3 spans 13 residues. Germline assignment: CDR1 SGDLS and CDR2 YYNGEE. CDR3 residues: CASSVEVTGELFF. CDR3 sequence (DNA): TGTGCCAGCAGCGTAGAAGTAACCGGGGAGCTGTTTTTT.

The J gene is TRBJ2-3, the V gene TRBV2; D unclear. CDR1 SNHLY and CDR2 FYNNEI come from the germline V gene. The CDR3 spans 15 residues. V lost 8 bases and J lost 6, with 21 bases in between. CDR3 in amino acids: CASSGRGGVGDTQYF. The CDR3 nucleotides read TGTGCCAGCTCCGGACGAGGTGGCGTAGGGGATACGCAGTATTTT.

This clonotype occurred many times. With a much larger clone just one base away, this may be a read error. The chain carries TRBV7-9 and TRBJ2-2; D ambiguous. The CDR3 is 11 residues long. Germline V gene lookup returns CDR1 SEHNR and CDR2 FQNEAQ (reference sequence). Trimming stripped 7 bases from V and 3 bases from J, with 3 bases between. CDR3 bases: TGTGCCAGCACCTACACCGGGGAGCTGTTTTTT. As protein: CASTYTGELFF.

The chain has TRBV5-4 and TRBJ2-1; 7 positions agree with TRBD1. CDR1 and CDR2 from the germline V gene are SGHNT and YYREEE (reference sequence). CDR3 length: 16 residues. V lost 2 bases, J lost 3 bases, and 8 bases stayed unmatched. This chain's CDR3 is CASSLGWTGNYNEQFF. CDR3 nucleotides: TGTGCCAGCAGCTTAGGTTGGACAGGAAACTACAATGAGCAGTTCTTC. The complete variable domain, with remaining parts taken from reference TRBV5-4 and TRBJ2-1, reads ETGVTQSPTHLIKTRGQQVTLRCSSQSGHNTVSWYQQALGQGPQFIFQYYREEENGRGNFPPRFSGLQFPNYSSELNVNALELDDSALYLCASSLGWTGNYNEQFFGPGTRLTVL.

This sequence joins TRBV2 and TRBJ1-2; the D is unclear. This CDR3 has 14 amino acids. CDR1 SNHLY and CDR2 FYNNEI come from the germline V gene. Trimming shortened V by 6 bases and J by 0 bases, and 11 bases separated the two germline ends. CDR3 DNA: TGTGCCAGCAGGGATTTTGGAGCTAACTATGGCTACACCTTC. This translates into CASRDFGANYGYTF.

As to this clonotype: A read error is likely, as this CDR3 ends without the conserved phenylalanine or tryptophan. The chain employs TRBV6-1 and TRBJ2-7; D possibly matches TRBD1 or TRBD2 (5 bases each). This CDR3 contains 14 residues. From germline, CDR1 is MNHNS and CDR2 SASEGT. The V end lost 2 bases, the J end lost 5 bases, and 13 bases lay between the germline ends. The CDR3 sequence is CASSETGRSDEQYS. CDR3 in DNA: TGTGCCAGCAGTGAAACGGGACGGAGTGACGAGCAGTACTCC.

The rearrangement joins TRBV10-3 to TRBJ1-5, with D perhaps TRBD1 (5 bases). Germline V gene lookup returns CDR1 ENHRY and CDR2 SYGVKD. The V gene lost 10 bases and the J gene lost 6 bases, with 19 bases spanning the gap. The CDR3 spans 14 residues. This CDR3 is CASGDSGTSQPQHF. The CDR3 bases are TGTGCCAGTGGGGACTCCGGGACGTCTCAGCCCCAGCATTTT.

The chain combines TRBV10-1 with TRBJ1-2, with TRBD1 matching 9 bases. CDR3 length: 15 amino acids. Per germline, CDR1 WNHNN and CDR2 SYGVQD (reference sequence). The V segment lost 7 bases and the J segment 6 bases; nucleotides outside the gene matches: 12. The CDR3 reads CASKTRDREADGYTF. CDR3 bases: TGCGCCAGCAAGACTAGGGACAGGGAAGCGGATGGCTACACCTTC.

This clonotype showed up just a few times. V gene TRBV9 combines with J gene TRBJ1-3; D not certain. The V end lost 3 bases, the J end lost 0 bases, and 16 bases lay between the germline ends. This CDR3 is 17 amino acids long. From germline, CDR1 is SGDLS and CDR2 YYNGEE. DNA for the CDR3: TGTGCCAGCAGCGCAGACCCTGACTATGGCTCTGGAAACACCATATATTTT. It is translated as CASSADPDYGSGNTIYF.

The chain joins TRBV29-1 to TRBJ2-7, with D possibly TRBD2 on 5 matching bases. The length of the CDR3 is 14 residues. CDR1 and CDR2 from the germline V gene are SQVTM and ANQGSEA. The germline V and J ends were trimmed by 8 bases and 2 bases, with 19 bases remaining between them. DNA of the CDR3: TGCAGCTTAGGTGGAGCGGCCTCACCCTACGAGCAGTACTTC. As protein: CSLGGAASPYEQYF.

This clonotype appeared a single time. This chain joins TRBV6-6 and TRBJ2-7, with 8 bases matching TRBD2. V was clipped by 7 bases and J by 6 bases; unmatched bases: 5. CDR1 is MNHNY and CDR2 is SVGAGI in the germline V gene (reference sequence). This CDR3 contains 12 residues. CDR3 sequence reads: CASMAGGLEQYF. CDR3 DNA sequence: TGTGCCAGCATGGCGGGAGGCCTCGAGCAGTACTTC.